This T cell receptor (beta chain) was sequenced during a study of shared T cell receptors in the human thymus. Trimming shortened V by 3 bases and J by 3 bases, and 10 bases separated the two germline ends. CDR1 and CDR2 (germline): SGDLS, YYNGEE. This CDR3 has 14 residues. The repertoire was sequenced with immunoSEQ multiplex PCR; TCRdb's copy has only in-frame clones and lacks some. Found here are about 500,000 clones, about 80% of them singletons; the top ten hold roughly 0.013%. The count of this clone is one. These sequences were also reported in another study, on human thymus T cells.

The TCR sequence derives from a boy less than two years old with a congenital heart defect. The chain joins TRBV9 to TRBJ1-5, with D perhaps matching TRBD1 (5 bases). Sequences were obtained from thymocytes. The CDR3 DNA follows: TGTGCCAGCAGCGGGGGGGGTGACAATCAGCCCCAGCATTTT. The encoded protein is CASSGGGDNQPQHF.